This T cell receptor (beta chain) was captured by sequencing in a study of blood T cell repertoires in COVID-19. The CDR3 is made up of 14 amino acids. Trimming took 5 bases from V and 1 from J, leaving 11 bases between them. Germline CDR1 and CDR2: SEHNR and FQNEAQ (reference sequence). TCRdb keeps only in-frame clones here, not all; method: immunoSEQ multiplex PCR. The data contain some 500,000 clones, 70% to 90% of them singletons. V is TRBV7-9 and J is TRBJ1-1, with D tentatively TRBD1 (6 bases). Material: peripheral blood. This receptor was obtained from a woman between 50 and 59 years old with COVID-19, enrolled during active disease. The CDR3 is CASSQQGRNTEAFF. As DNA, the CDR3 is TGTGCCAGCAGCCAACAGGGCCGGAACACTGAAGCTTTCTTT.